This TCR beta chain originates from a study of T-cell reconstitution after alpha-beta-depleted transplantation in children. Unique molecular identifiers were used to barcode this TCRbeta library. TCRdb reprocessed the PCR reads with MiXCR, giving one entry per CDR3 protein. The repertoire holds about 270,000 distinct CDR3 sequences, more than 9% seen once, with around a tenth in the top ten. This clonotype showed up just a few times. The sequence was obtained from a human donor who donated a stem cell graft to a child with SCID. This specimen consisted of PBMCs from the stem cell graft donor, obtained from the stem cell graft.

This CDR3 is CSARDDLDSYNEQFF. DNA for the CDR3: TGCAGTGCTAGAGATGACCTCGACTCCTACAATGAGCAGTTCTTC. This sequence joins TRBV20-1 and TRBJ2-1; D is undetermined. The CDR3 runs to 15 residues. CDR1 DFQATT and CDR2 SNEGSKA come from the germline V gene (reference sequence). Between the trimmed V and J ends, which lost 0 bases and 0 bases, there was a span of 9 bases.